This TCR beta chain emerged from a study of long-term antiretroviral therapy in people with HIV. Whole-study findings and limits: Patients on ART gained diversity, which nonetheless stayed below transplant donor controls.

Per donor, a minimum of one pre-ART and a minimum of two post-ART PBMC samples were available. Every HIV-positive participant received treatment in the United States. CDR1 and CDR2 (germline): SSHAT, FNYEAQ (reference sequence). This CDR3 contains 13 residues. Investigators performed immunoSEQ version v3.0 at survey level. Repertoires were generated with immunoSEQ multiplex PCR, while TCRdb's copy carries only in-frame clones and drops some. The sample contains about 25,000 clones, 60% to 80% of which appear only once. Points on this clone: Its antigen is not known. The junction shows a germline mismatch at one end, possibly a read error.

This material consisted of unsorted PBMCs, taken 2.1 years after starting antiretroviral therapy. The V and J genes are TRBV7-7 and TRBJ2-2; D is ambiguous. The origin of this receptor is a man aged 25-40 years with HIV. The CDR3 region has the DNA TGTGCTAGCAGCCTAGGAATCGCCGGGGAGCTGTTTTTT. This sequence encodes CASSLGIAGELFF.